This is a list of T cell receptor beta chains from one sample in a study of blood T cell repertoires in COVID-19. Produced via immunoSEQ multiplex PCR; TCRdb's table is partial and in-frame only. The sample shows around 210,000 clones, approximately 85% of them seen only once. Input material: peripheral blood. Receptors originate from a man between 45 and 60 years old with COVID-19, enrolled during active disease. The CDR3 runs from the conserved cysteine through the conserved F or W. The D gene is left open where the match is weak. Clone size, where shown, is once, few, many, or a class for clones that have expanded.

V gene,clone size,D gene,J gene,CDR3 length,CDR3 protein,CDR3 DNA
TRBV11-3,-,-,TRBJ2-3,14,CASSLGRVGDTQYF,TGTGCCAGCAGCTTGGGCAGGGTTGGAGATACGCAGTATTTT
TRBV27,-,-,TRBJ1-1,17,CASSPLSQGITNTEAFF,TGTGCCAGCAGTCCCCTGTCCCAGGGTATAACGAACACTGAAGCTTTCTTT
TRBV7-6,-,-,TRBJ1-1,16,CASSLAPGGSNTEAFF,TGTGCCAGCAGCTTAGCCCCGGGAGGAAGCAACACTGAAGCTTTCTTT
TRBV19,-,-,TRBJ2-7,13,CASRWDTYYEQYF,TGTGCCAGTAGGTGGGACACCTACTACGAGCAGTACTTC
TRBV9,-,-,TRBJ1-1,13,CASSVAVNTEAFF,TGTGCCAGCAGCGTAGCGGTGAACACTGAAGCTTTCTTT
TRBV4-2,-,TRBD2,TRBJ2-7,15,CASSQDTSASYEQYF,TGTGCCAGCAGCCAAGATACTAGCGCCAGCTACGAGCAGTACTTC
TRBV6-5,-,-,TRBJ1-1,14,CASSPQTGATEAFF,TGTGCCAGCAGTCCCCAGACAGGAGCCACTGAAGCTTTCTTT
TRBV3-1/TRBV3-2,once,-,TRBJ2-1,13,CASSQDPSGDRFF,TGTGCCAGCAGCCAAGATCCGTCAGGGGACCGGTTCTTC
TRBV6-1,-,-,TRBJ2-2,15,CASSEVWGHTGELFF,TGTGCCAGCAGTGAAGTCTGGGGCCACACCGGGGAGCTGTTTTTT
TRBV18,once,TRBD1,TRBJ2-7,14,CASARTGGRYEQYF,TGTGCCAGCGCCCGGACAGGGGGCAGGTACGAGCAGTACTTC
TRBV28,-,TRBD1,TRBJ1-6,15,CASSVIGQGSSPLHF,TGTGCCAGCAGCGTCATCGGACAGGGTTCTTCACCCCTCCACTTT
TRBV9,-,-,TRBJ2-2,14,CASSVVVTTGELFF,TGTGCCAGCAGCGTAGTAGTTACTACCGGGGAGCTGTTTTTT
TRBV3-1/TRBV3-2,-,-,TRBJ1-5,14,CASSRGQFNQPQHF,TGTGCCAGCAGCCGAGGACAGTTCAATCAGCCCCAGCATTTT
TRBV19,-,TRBD1,TRBJ1-2,15,CASSEGTGGNYGYTF,TGTGCCAGTAGTGAAGGGACAGGGGGCAACTATGGCTACACCTTC
TRBV4-3,-,-,TRBJ1-2,14,CASSQGPGDYGYTF,TGCGCCAGCAGCCAGGGCCCCGGGGACTATGGCTACACCTTC
TRBV25-1,few,TRBD1,TRBJ1-2,13,CASSRQGNYGYTF,TGTGCCAGCAGCCGACAGGGAAACTATGGCTACACCTTC